These 3 T cell receptor beta chains came from one sample sequenced in a study of regulatory T cells in long-lasting Graves disease (dated by TCRdb to 2020 to 2022). The library was obtained by multiplex PCR. TCRdb names Illumina HiSeq 4000 as the instrument used. To build TCR beta libraries, CDR3 regions were amplified by Arm-PCR using iRepertoire HTBI primers. TCRdb reanalyzed the raw reads on its own, using fastp at Q25 for trimming and MiXCR for clone calling, and kept in-frame beta chains. Records with the same CDR3 protein are collapsed into one entry carrying the most frequent genes and DNA. The sample table holds approximately 470,000 distinct CDR3 sequences, of which about a sixth were seen once. The biggest ten clones account for more than 9% of the sample. The time point label, as the study defines it: newly diagnosed GD, antithyroid drugs for less than 3 months. For both TCR sequencing and RNA sequencing, RNA was extracted from PBMCs in TRIzol.

The same data also went into a second study, on T cells in Graves' hyperthyroidism and ophthalmopathy.

The sample here was peripheral blood mononuclear cells (PBMCs), taken at new diagnosis, from a patient treated with antithyroid drugs. The receptors derive from a man in his forties with Graves disease. Donor details come from another sample of the same person, matched by shared clones.

Many counts were recorded for this clonotype. This rearrangement joins TRBV11-2 to TRBJ2-7; D not resolved. Germline CDR1 and CDR2: SGHAT and FQNNGV. This CDR3 is 13 amino acids long. Trimming left V 3 bases short and J 3 bases short, with 9 bases between. For the CDR3, the DNA is TGTGCCAGCAGCTTGACTTCAAACTACGAGCAGTACGTC. Translated: CASSLTSNYEQYV.

The chain employs TRBV20-1 and TRBJ2-7; 9 nucleotides line up with TRBD2. Unmatched junction bases numbered 8, after V lost 3 bases and J lost 2 bases. This CDR3 has 15 amino acids. Per germline, CDR1 DFQATT and CDR2 SNEGSKA (reference sequence). CDR3 nucleotide sequence: TGCAGTGCTAGGGTTAGCGGGAGCCGACCCTACGAGCAGTACTTC. Its protein product is CSARVSGSRPYEQYF.

This clonotype was found many times. The chain combines TRBV20-1 with TRBJ2-3; TRBD2 aligns across 8 bases. V was clipped by 5 bases and J by 3 bases; unmatched bases: 10. In germline, CDR1 is DFQATT, CDR2 SNEGSKA (reference sequence). The CDR3 sequence is 15 residues long. The CDR3 region is CSADLTAGVTDTQYF. CDR3 nucleotides: TGCAGTGCTGACCTCACAGCGGGAGTGACAGATACGCAGTATTTT.